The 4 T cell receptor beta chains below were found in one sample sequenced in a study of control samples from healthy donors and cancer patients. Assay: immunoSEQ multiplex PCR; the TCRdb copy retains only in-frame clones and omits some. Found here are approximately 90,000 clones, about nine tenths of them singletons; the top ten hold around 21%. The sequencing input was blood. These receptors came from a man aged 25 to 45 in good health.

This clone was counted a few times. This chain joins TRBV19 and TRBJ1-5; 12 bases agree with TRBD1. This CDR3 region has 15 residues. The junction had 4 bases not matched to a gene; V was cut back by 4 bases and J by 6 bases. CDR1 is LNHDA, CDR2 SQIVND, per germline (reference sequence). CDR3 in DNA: TGTGCCAGTAGTAGGGGACAGGGGGCTGCTCAGCCCCAGCATTTT. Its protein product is CASSRGQGAAQPQHF.

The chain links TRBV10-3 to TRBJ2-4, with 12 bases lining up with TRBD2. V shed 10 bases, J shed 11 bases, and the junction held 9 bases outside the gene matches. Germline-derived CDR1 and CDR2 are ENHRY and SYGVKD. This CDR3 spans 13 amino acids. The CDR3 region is CATWTSGAGVQYF. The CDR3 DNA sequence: TGTGCCACCTGGACTAGCGGGGCCGGCGTTCAGTACTTC.

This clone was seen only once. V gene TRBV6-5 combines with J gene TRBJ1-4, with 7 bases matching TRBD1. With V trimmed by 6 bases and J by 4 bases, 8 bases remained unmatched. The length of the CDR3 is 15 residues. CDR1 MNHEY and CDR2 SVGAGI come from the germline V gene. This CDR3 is CASRAGQAFNEKLFF. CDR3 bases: TGTGCCAGCAGAGCAGGACAGGCCTTTAATGAAAAACTGTTTTTT.

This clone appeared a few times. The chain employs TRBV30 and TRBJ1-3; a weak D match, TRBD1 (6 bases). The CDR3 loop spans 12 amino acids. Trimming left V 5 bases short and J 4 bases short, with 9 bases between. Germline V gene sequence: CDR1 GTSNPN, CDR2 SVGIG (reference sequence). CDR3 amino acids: CAWQTGGNTIYF. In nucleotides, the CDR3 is TGTGCCTGGCAAACAGGGGGAAACACCATATATTTT.